This TCR beta chain was retrieved from a study of blood T cell repertoires in COVID-19. Sequencing was performed with immunoSEQ multiplex PCR; in TCRdb, only in-frame clones are kept and a portion is missing. Of approximately 190,000 clones listed, 85% to 90% are singletons. The V and J ends lost 3 bases and 0 bases respectively, with 4 bases between them. Germline values: CDR1 SGHRS, CDR2 YFSETQ. This CDR3 comprises 14 residues. Sequencing was done on a sample of peripheral blood. This TCR came from a man between 40 and 49 years old with active or convalescent COVID-19. The chain uses TRBV5-1 and TRBJ2-6; D call uncertain. The CDR3 coding sequence is TGCGCCAGCAGCTCCGGCTCTGGGGCCAACGTCCTGACTTTC. This translates into CASSSGSGANVLTF.